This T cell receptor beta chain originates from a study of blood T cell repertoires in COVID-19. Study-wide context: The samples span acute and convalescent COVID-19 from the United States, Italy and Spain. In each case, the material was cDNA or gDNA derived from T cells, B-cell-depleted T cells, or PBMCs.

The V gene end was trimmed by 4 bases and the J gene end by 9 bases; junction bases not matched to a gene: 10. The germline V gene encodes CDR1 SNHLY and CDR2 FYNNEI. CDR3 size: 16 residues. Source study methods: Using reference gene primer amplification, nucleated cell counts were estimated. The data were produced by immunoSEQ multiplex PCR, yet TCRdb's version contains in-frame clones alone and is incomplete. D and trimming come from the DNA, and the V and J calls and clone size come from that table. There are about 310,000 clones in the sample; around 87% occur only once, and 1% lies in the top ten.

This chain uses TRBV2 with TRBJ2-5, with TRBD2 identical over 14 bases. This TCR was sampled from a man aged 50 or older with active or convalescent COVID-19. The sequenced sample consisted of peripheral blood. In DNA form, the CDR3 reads TGTGCCAGCAGTGCTCTGGGGACTAGCGGGAGCGGGGCCCAGTACTTC. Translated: CASSALGTSGSGAQYF. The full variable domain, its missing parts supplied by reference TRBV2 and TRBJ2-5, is EPEVTQTPSHQVTQMGQEVILRCVPISNHLYFYWYRQILGQKVEFLVSFYNNEISEKSEIFDDQFSVERPDGSNFTLKIRSTKLEDSAMYFCASSALGTSGSGAQYFGPGTRLLVL.